The sequence of this TCR beta chain was determined in a study of T cell repertoires in cytomegalovirus infection. Study background: It was the public TCR beta signatures that indicated both CMV infection and matching HLA type.

With V trimmed by 7 bases and J by 2 bases, 11 bases remained unmatched. Germline V gene lookup returns CDR1 MDHEN and CDR2 SYDVKM. The CDR3 totals 16 residues. This clonotype was counted a few times. TCRdb reanalysed the reads using MiXCR and keeps one entry per CDR3 protein. Counted here are roughly 200,000 distinct CDR3 sequences, about a sixth occurring once; the ten biggest clones make up around 27%. This receptor was taken from a human donor in good health (CMV status not recorded). Some clones in this sample may be carry-over from other donors' samples. The gene calls are TRBV28 and TRBJ2-3; TRBD2 matches 8 bases. Sample: CD8+ T cells from PBMCs. CDR3 protein: CASTTSGSGATDTQYF. In DNA form, the CDR3 reads TGTGCCAGCACCACTAGCGGTAGCGGGGCCACAGATACGCAGTATTTT.